This T cell receptor (beta chain) is from a study of T-cell reconstitution after alpha-beta-depleted transplantation in children. V shed 0 bases, J shed 6 bases, and the junction held 3 bases outside the gene matches. Germline lookup yields CDR1 SGHDT and CDR2 YYEEEE. The CDR3 has 16 amino acids. Library preparation (for TCRbeta) was performed with unique molecular identifiers. TCRdb reprocessed the PCR reads via MiXCR and lists one record per CDR3 protein. This repertoire shows some 490,000 distinct CDR3 sequences, about an eighth found once; its top ten account for 4.5% to 6%. At least ten counts were recorded for this clonotype.

The material sequenced was PBMCs from the stem cell graft donor, taken from the stem cell graft. V is TRBV5-6 and J is TRBJ2-1; TRBD2 matches 13 bases. This TCR was sampled from a human donor who donated a stem cell graft to a child with combined immunodeficiency. CDR3 DNA: TGTGCCAGCAGCTTGGGGACTAGCGGGGGTATCAATGAGCAGTTCTTC. Translated: CASSLGTSGGINEQFF.